This T cell receptor (beta chain) was sequenced in a study of cytomegalovirus exposure and HLA in healthy donors. Regarding the study as a whole: It has been reported that TCR beta sequences accurately predicted the HLA-A and HLA-B alleles of most subjects.

Germline V lookup: CDR1 SGHTA, CDR2 FQGNSA. This CDR3 is built from 14 residues. Germline trimming cut 4 bases from V and 7 bases from J; bases unmatched to any gene: 6. The primer mix had 60 Vbeta and 13 Jbeta primers. Method: immunoSEQ multiplex PCR; TCRdb's copy keeps in-frame clones and lacks some. The sample shows about 150,000 clones, 75% to 90% of them seen only once. This clone was counted only a few times. Its antigen remains unknown. The gene calls are TRBV7-2 and TRBJ2-2, with 7 nucleotides matching TRBD2. The sample was PBMCs. The clonotype was recovered from a man in his forties in good health and CMV-seronegative. DNA for the CDR3: TGTGCCAGCAGCTCCAGCGGGATGAGCGGGGAGCTGTTTTTT. This encodes CASSSSGMSGELFF. Supplemented by reference TRBV7-2 and TRBJ2-2, the full variable domain reads GAGVSQSPSNKVTEKGKDVELRCDPISGHTALYWYRQSLGQGLEFLIYFQGNSAPDKSGLPSDRFSAERTGGSVSTLTIQRTQQEDSAVYLCASSSSGMSGELFFGEGSRLTVL.